Below are 19 T cell receptor beta chains sequenced from a single sample in a study of T cell repertoires in cytomegalovirus infection. Their recognized antigens are unknown. TCRdb called the reads again in MiXCR, with one record for every CDR3 protein. The sample records a few hundred thousand distinct CDR3 sequences, roughly 34% being singletons. The sequenced sample was cultured PBMCs, obtained from culture after CMV antigen stimulation. The receptors here all came from a human donor in good health (CMV status not recorded). Some clones in this sample may be carry-over from other donors' samples.

The chain uses TRBV19 and TRBJ2-5, with a tentative D call TRBD2 (5 bases). V was trimmed by 1 base and J by 5 bases, leaving 5 bases between them. The CDR3 covers 12 residues. Germline CDR1 reads LNHDA; CDR2 reads SQIVND (reference sequence). The CDR3 sequence is CASSIAGETQYF. For the CDR3, the DNA is TGTGCCAGTAGTATAGCGGGGGAGACCCAGTACTTC.

In its sample, this clonotype was seen many times. The rearrangement links TRBV7-2 to TRBJ1-1, with D hard to call. CDR1 is SGHTA, CDR2 FQGNSA, per germline. Trimming shortened V by 1 base and J by 1 base, and 10 bases separated the two germline ends. The CDR3 length is 15 residues. The CDR3 nucleotides are TGTGCCAGCAGCTTAGATGCGAATGGGAACACTGAAGCTTTCTTT. Its translation: CASSLDANGNTEAFF.

This rearrangement joins TRBV2 to TRBJ2-5; TRBD2 might be the D (6 bases). Germline V gene lookup returns CDR1 SNHLY and CDR2 FYNNEI. This CDR3 spans 15 amino acids. The ends were cut back, 2 bases at V and 5 bases at J, with 15 bases in the middle. The CDR3 loop reads CASSEWASREETQYF. The DNA of the CDR3 is TGTGCCAGCAGTGAATGGGCTAGTCGGGAGGAGACCCAGTACTTC.

The chain has TRBV11-2 and TRBJ1-3, with a weak D call TRBD1 (6 bases). The CDR3 extends over 16 amino acids. The germline V gene encodes CDR1 SGHAT and CDR2 FQNNGV. V gave up 1 base and J gave up 0 bases, with 10 bases separating them. The CDR3 nucleotides are TGTGCCAGCAGCTTAGGGCAGGGGCTCTCTGGAAACACCATATATTTT. Translated: CASSLGQGLSGNTIYF.

CDR3 in amino acids: CSVEREGLYEQYF. The CDR3 DNA follows: TGCAGTGTAGAGAGGGAGGGCCTCTACGAGCAGTACTTC. The chain uses TRBV20-1 and TRBJ2-7; 7 nucleotides align to TRBD2. Trimming cost V 7 bases and J 3 bases; bases outside gene matches: 9. Germline values: CDR1 DFQATT, CDR2 SNEGSKA (reference sequence). This CDR3 contains 13 residues.

The genes are TRBV28 and TRBJ2-1; 9 bases are a match to TRBD2. The CDR3 totals 15 residues. Germline V gene lookup returns CDR1 MDHEN and CDR2 SYDVKM. V shed 6 bases, J shed 8 bases, and the junction held 11 bases outside the gene matches. CDR3 coding DNA: TGTGCCAGCAGCCCCGCTAGCGGGACTTACCATGAGCAGTTCTTC. Translated, it gives CASSPASGTYHEQFF.

Only a few counts were recorded for this clonotype. J is TRBJ2-7 and V is TRBV7-9; 10 nucleotides match TRBD1. This CDR3 has 14 amino acids. The V gene end was trimmed by 4 bases and the J gene end by 4 bases; junction bases not matched to a gene: 4. The germline V gene has CDR1 SEHNR and CDR2 FQNEAQ (reference sequence). The chain's CDR3 is CASSSRTGGYEQYV. The DNA of the CDR3 is TGTGCCAGCAGCTCGCGGACAGGGGGTTACGAGCAGTACGTC.

In this sample, this clonotype turned up many times. The gene calls are TRBV7-2 and TRBJ1-2; 7 nucleotides agree with TRBD1. CDR3 length: 17 residues. Looked up from germline, CDR1 is SGHTA and CDR2 is FQGNSA. Trimming took 0 bases from V and 1 from J; bases not matched to a gene: 8. The chain's CDR3 is CASSLAALGDSNYGYTF. The CDR3 region has the DNA TGTGCCAGCAGCTTAGCCGCCCTGGGGGACAGTAACTATGGCTACACCTTC.

This clonotype appeared a few times. This chain links TRBV15 with TRBJ2-5; possible D gene TRBD2, 6 bases. Germline CDR1 is LNHNV and CDR2 is YYDKDF (reference sequence). Trimming took off 0 bases at V and 5 bases at J, with 10 bases between the two ends. The CDR3 is 14 amino acids. The DNA of the CDR3 is TGTGCCACCAGCAGAGATAGGGCGGGGGAGACCCAGTACTTC. Its protein is CATSRDRAGETQYF.

The rearrangement links TRBV7-9 to TRBJ2-1; 11 bases map to TRBD1. Trimming at V came to 4 bases and at J to 0 bases, leaving 11 bases not matched to a gene. Germline V gene lookup returns CDR1 SEHNR and CDR2 FQNEAQ (reference sequence). This CDR3 region has 19 residues. The CDR3 bases are TGTGCCAGCAGCTCGGGACAGGGGGTTTATAGCGGCTCCTACAATGAGCAGTTCTTC. This sequence encodes CASSSGQGVYSGSYNEQFF.

The chain joins TRBV19 to TRBJ2-2, with a possible D match to TRBD1 (5 bases). V shed 6 bases and J shed 6 bases, with 14 bases lying between them. The CDR3 has 14 amino acids. Looked up from germline, CDR1 is LNHDA and CDR2 is SQIVND (reference sequence). The DNA of the CDR3 is TGTGCCAGTAGGGACATCCTGTTGGCCGGGGAGCTGTTTTTT. Its protein product is CASRDILLAGELFF.

This clonotype came up a few times. The chain links TRBV9 to TRBJ2-7; D not resolved. Per germline, CDR1 SGDLS and CDR2 YYNGEE. V shed 0 bases and J shed 3 bases, with 10 bases lying between them. The CDR3 is made up of 14 amino acids. CDR3 coding DNA: TGTGCCAGCAGCGTAGACCCCAACGGCTACGAGCAGTACGTC. Encoded protein: CASSVDPNGYEQYV.

This clonotype was counted a few times. CDR3 nucleotide sequence: TGCGCCAGCAGCGTGGACAGCAATCAGCCCCAGCATTTT. This translates into CASSVDSNQPQHF. V and J are TRBV5-1 and TRBJ1-5, with D unresolved. V was clipped by 4 bases and J by 1 base, with 6 bases between them. Germline CDR1 reads SGHRS; CDR2 reads YFSETQ. The CDR3 covers 13 residues.

The chain recombines TRBV11-2 with TRBJ1-6; D gene uncertain. The germline gives CDR1 SGHAT, CDR2 FQNNGV. Trimming pared 2 bases from V and 10 bases from J, leaving 12 bases between. This CDR3 has 14 amino acids. CDR3 sequence: CASSLLLSVSPLHF. The CDR3, as DNA: TGTGCCAGCAGCTTACTATTAAGTGTCTCACCCCTCCACTTT.

This clonotype has at least ten counts. The V gene is TRBV7-9, the J gene TRBJ2-5; 11 bases line up with TRBD1. Germline V lookup: CDR1 SEHNR, CDR2 FQNEAQ (reference sequence). The CDR3 loop spans 15 amino acids. J lost 1 base, V lost 4 bases, and 2 bases had no gene match. The CDR3 coding sequence is TGTGCCAGCAGCTCCGGGACAGGGGGCCAAGAGACCCAGTACTTC. It is translated as CASSSGTGGQETQYF.

This clonotype was seen a single time. For the CDR3, the DNA is TGTGCCAGCAGCTTGGAAACTTTTACGGGGGCCAACGTCCTGACTTTC. Protein sequence: CASSLETFTGANVLTF. The V and J genes are TRBV5-6 and TRBJ2-6; D unresolved. The length of the CDR3 is 16 residues. Trimming stripped 0 bases from V and 4 bases from J, with 11 bases between. The germline V gene encodes CDR1 SGHDT and CDR2 YYEEEE.

This clonotype was observed a few times. The rearrangement joins TRBV11-2 to TRBJ2-3; possible D gene TRBD2, 5 bases. The V gene lost 1 base and the J gene lost 1 base, with 6 bases spanning the gap. This CDR3 comprises 14 residues. CDR1 and CDR2 (germline): SGHAT, FQNNGV. The DNA of the CDR3 is TGTGCCAGCAGCTTAGTTAGCGGCACAGATACGCAGTATTTT. Residues: CASSLVSGTDTQYF. The full variable domain, with the rest looked up from reference TRBV11-2 and TRBJ2-3, is EAGVAQSPRYKIIEKRQSVAFWCNPISGHATLYWYQQILGQGPKLLIQFQNNGVVDDSQLPKDRFSAERLKGVDSTLKIQPAKLEDSAVYLCASSLVSGTDTQYFGPGTRLTVL.

The chain links TRBV7-9 to TRBJ1-6; 9 bases are a match to TRBD1. This CDR3 region has 14 residues. Trimming took 11 bases from V and 5 from J; bases not matched to a gene: 7. Germline CDR1 is SEHNR and CDR2 is FQNEAQ (reference sequence). The CDR3 DNA follows: TGTGCCGGACGGGGACAGGGAAATAATTCACCCCTCCACTTT. Residues: CAGRGQGNNSPLHF.

The V call is TRBV7-8, the J call TRBJ2-3, with 9 bases that match TRBD2. Trimming cost V 1 base and J 3 bases; bases outside gene matches: 5. Germline CDR1 is SGHVS and CDR2 is FQNEAQ. The CDR3 is 16 amino acids. Here the CDR3 DNA reads TGTGCCAGCAGCTTAGTAGACCTAGCGGGAACAGATACGCAGTATTTT. Translating gives CASSLVDLAGTDTQYF.